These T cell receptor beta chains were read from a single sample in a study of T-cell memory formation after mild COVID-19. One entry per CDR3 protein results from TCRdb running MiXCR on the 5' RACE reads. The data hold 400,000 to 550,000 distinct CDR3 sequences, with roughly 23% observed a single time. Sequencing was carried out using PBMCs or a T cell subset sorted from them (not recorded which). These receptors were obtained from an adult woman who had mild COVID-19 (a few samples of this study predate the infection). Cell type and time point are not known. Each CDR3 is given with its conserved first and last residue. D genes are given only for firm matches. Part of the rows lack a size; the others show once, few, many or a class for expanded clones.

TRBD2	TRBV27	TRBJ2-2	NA	CASSYVPGGTGELFF	TGTGCCAGCAGTTACGTTCCGGGAGGCACCGGGGAGCTGTTTTTT
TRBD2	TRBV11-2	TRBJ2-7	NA	CASSKLAGLGEQYF	TGTGCCAGCAGCAAACTAGCGGGATTGGGCGAGCAGTACTTC
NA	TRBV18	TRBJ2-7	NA	CASSPPLQGVWSSYEQYF	TGTGCCAGCTCACCACCATTGCAAGGGGTATGGAGCTCCTACGAGCAGTACTTC
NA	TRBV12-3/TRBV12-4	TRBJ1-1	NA	CASSRQRWTEAFF	TGTGCCAGCAGCAGACAGCGGTGGACTGAAGCTTTCTTT
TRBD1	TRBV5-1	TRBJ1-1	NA	CASSLGDRGLLNTEAFF	TGCGCCAGCAGCTTGGGGGACAGGGGGTTGTTAAACACTGAAGCTTTCTTT
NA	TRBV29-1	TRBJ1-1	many	CSVVWGIEAFF	TGCAGCGTTGTTTGGGGGATCGAAGCTTTCTTT
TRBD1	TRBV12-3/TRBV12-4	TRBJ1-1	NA	CASNPQGARDTEAFF	TGTGCCAGCAATCCACAGGGGGCGCGAGACACTGAAGCTTTCTTT
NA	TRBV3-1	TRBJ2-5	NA	CASSQSRQETQYF	TGTGCCAGCAGCCAAAGCAGACAAGAGACCCAGTACTTC
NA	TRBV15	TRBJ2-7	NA	CATSRGTASYEQYF	TGTGCCACCAGCAGAGGAACGGCCTCCTACGAGCAGTACTTC
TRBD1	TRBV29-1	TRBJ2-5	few	CSVAGTGIEETQYF	TGCAGCGTTGCCGGGACAGGGATTGAAGAGACCCAGTACTTC
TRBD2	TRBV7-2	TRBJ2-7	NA	CASSLAASGGDYEQYF	TGTGCCAGCAGCTTAGCGGCTAGCGGGGGGGACTACGAGCAGTACTTC
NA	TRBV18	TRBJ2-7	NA	CASSPRRRERQYF	TGTGCCAGCTCACCACGTAGAAGGGAGCGGCAGTACTTC
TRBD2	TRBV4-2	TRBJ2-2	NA	CASSRGTSWAGELFF	TGTGCCAGCAGCCGAGGGACTAGCTGGGCCGGGGAGCTGTTTTTT
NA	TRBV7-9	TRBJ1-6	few	CASSRGPPDSPLHF	TGTGCCAGCAGCCGGGGACCACCCGATTCACCCCTCCACTTT
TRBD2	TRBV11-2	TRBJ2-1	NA	CASSSISGGGYNEQFF	TGTGCCAGCAGCTCAATTAGCGGGGGAGGATACAATGAGCAGTTCTTC
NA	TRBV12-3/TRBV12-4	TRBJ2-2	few	CASSFVGYTGELFF	TGTGCCAGCAGTTTTGTAGGGTACACCGGGGAGCTGTTTTTT
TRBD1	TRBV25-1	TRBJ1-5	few	CASSAGQGGNQPQHF	TGTGCCAGCAGTGCCGGACAGGGTGGGAATCAGCCCCAGCATTTT